The count of the clone carrying this T cell receptor (beta chain) is one. Its antigen is not known. CDR1 SGDLS and CDR2 YYNGEE come from the germline V gene. V shed 4 bases, J shed 10 bases, and the junction held 17 bases outside the gene matches. This CDR3 spans 16 amino acids. This sample was included in a study of early T cells in non-severe SARS-CoV-2 infection. TCRdb processed the 5' RACE reads anew with MiXCR; each CDR3 protein has one entry. This table holds about 55,000 distinct CDR3 sequences, more than 13% found once. Broader study findings: Private and CD4 specificities were missed by VDJdb matching, which favored anti-spike CD8 responses.

V usage is TRBV9 and J usage is TRBJ1-1, with TRBD1 matching 9 bases. The sequence was obtained from an adult who was a healthcare worker with PCR-confirmed SARS-CoV-2 infection or an uninfected control (not recorded which). Sequencing used whole blood, obtained at baseline. CDR3 loop: CASSPRTGVFPYGAFF. The CDR3 coding sequence is TGTGCCAGCAGCCCCAGGACAGGGGTATTCCCCTATGGAGCTTTCTTT.